A selection of T cell receptor beta chains follows, all from one sample in a study of shared clonotypes between healthy human individuals. Libraries were prepared by immunoSEQ multiplex PCR; TCRdb keeps only in-frame clonotypes and omits some of them. This table holds approximately 720,000 clones, around 90% found once. The sequencing input was naive CD8+ T cells sorted from blood. Every receptor here comes from a man aged 25 to 45 in good health. Both conserved end residues are part of each CDR3.

v_call cdr3_aa
TRBV7-9 CASSPGLAGHEQYF
TRBV19 CASSILGAWQPQHF
TRBV28 CASRLYSGTYEQYF
TRBV14 CASNYGGGNEQFF
TRBV27 CASSPALGYSYNEQFF
TRBV28 CASSFEMAPQHF
TRBV2 CASIVRGPSGANVLTF
TRBV14 CASSQDRDRPGFEQYF
TRBV15 CATFETGTNYNEQFF
TRBV5-6 CASSLGYEQYF
TRBV13 CASSSGLAGAYEQYF
TRBV4-1 CASSTPGLASRGELFF
TRBV6-1 CASSDLGLAYEQYF
TRBV14 CASSHTSGQTNTEAFF
TRBV2 CASRFILTENYGYTF
TRBV27 CASSSSVGEQFF
TRBV2 CASTEAFF
TRBV7-6 CASSHTGSGANVLTF
TRBV7-3 CASSPGFSPTGELFF
TRBV9 CASSAGTSGRGEQFF
TRBV19 CASSSDSLRYQETQYF
TRBV30 CAWRPLDHEQFF
TRBV28 CASSSPSGTYNEQFF
TRBV6-1 CASSETPGTIQFF